The clone carrying this T cell receptor beta chain was counted many times. The assay was immunoSEQ multiplex PCR, and TCRdb's table has in-frame clones only and misses some. Counted here are approximately 230,000 clones, around nine tenths occurring once; the ten biggest clones make up roughly 3%. The sample is drawn from a study of blood T cell repertoires in COVID-19. Germline CDR1 reads KGHSH; CDR2 reads LQKENI. The CDR3 contains 16 residues. Trimming took off 0 bases at V and 4 bases at J, with 12 bases between the two ends. This clonotype originated in a young man with active or convalescent COVID-19. The rearrangement uses TRBV18 and TRBJ2-2, with a weak D call TRBD1 (6 bases). The source material was peripheral blood. Written as DNA, the CDR3 is TGTGCCAGCTCACCACCTGACAGGTCTCTCACCGGGGAGCTGTTTTTT. It is translated as CASSPPDRSLTGELFF.